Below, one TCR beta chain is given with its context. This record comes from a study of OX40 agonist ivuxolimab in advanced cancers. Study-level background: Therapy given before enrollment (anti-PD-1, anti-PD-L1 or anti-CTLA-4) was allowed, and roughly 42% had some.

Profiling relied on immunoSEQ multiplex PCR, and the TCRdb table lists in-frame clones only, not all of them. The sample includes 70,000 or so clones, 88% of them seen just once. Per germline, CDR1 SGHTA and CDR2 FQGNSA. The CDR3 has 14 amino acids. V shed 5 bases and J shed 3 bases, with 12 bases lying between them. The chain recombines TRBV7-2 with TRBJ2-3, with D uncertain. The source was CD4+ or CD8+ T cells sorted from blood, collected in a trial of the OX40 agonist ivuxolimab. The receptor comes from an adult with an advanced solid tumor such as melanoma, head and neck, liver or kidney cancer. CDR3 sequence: CASSPQAGTDTQYF. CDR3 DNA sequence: TGTGCCAGCAGCCCGCAGGCCGGAACAGATACGCAGTATTTT.